This T cell receptor beta chain originates from a study of blood T cell repertoires in COVID-19. Turning to the study itself: Samples came from the United States, Italy and Spain, spanning acute and convalescent COVID-19. The analysed material was cDNA or gDNA that came from T cells, B-cell-depleted T cells, or PBMCs.

Germline V CDR1 and CDR2: SGDLS, YYNGEE. The CDR3 loop spans 14 amino acids. With V trimmed by 6 bases and J by 5 bases, 9 bases remained unmatched. In the authors' methods: Estimates of nucleated cell counts were drawn from the amplification of reference gene primers. Produced via immunoSEQ multiplex PCR; TCRdb's table is partial and in-frame only. That table furnishes V, J and clone size, whereas the DNA furnished D and trimming. The data contain roughly 150,000 clones, 75% to 85% of them singletons. This rearrangement joins TRBV9 to TRBJ2-5; 8 positions match TRBD2. The sequenced sample was peripheral blood. This clonotype originated in a man in his 60s with acute or convalescent COVID-19. CDR3 in amino acids: CASNLEGGRETQYF. The CDR3 DNA sequence: TGTGCCAGCAACTTAGAGGGCGGGAGGGAGACCCAGTACTTC.